The rows below give T cell receptor beta chains drawn from one sample of a study of T cell responses to AZD1222 COVID-19 vaccine. Clones were read by immunoSEQ multiplex PCR, and TCRdb kept only the in-frame ones, dropping some. The data contain around 100,000 clones, roughly 93% of them singletons. Sample: peripheral blood, taken on day 0 of AZD1222 vaccination. The receptor set was obtained from an adult in good health. The CDR3 runs from the conserved cysteine through the conserved F or W. A D gene is named only where the DNA matches it firmly. Clone size is not always given. Where it is, it says once, few, many or a class for expanded clones.

J,D,size,V,DNA,CDR3
TRBJ2-6,.,.,TRBV2,TGTGCCAGCAAGACCGGGACTGGGGCCAACGTCCTGACTTTC,CASKTGTGANVLTF
TRBJ2-1,TRBD2,.,TRBV2,TGTGCCAGCAGTGCCCGGGTAGCGGGAGCGGTGGGTAATGAGCAGTTCTTC,CASSARVAGAVGNEQFF
TRBJ2-7,.,.,TRBV18,TGTGCCAGCTCACCCAGGGAGAGTAACGAGCAGTACTTC,CASSPRESNEQYF
TRBJ2-1,.,.,TRBV5-4,TGTGCCAGCAGCCCCCGGGACCGGCTGGCGTATGAGCAGTTCTTC,CASSPRDRLAYEQFF
TRBJ2-7,TRBD2,once,TRBV4-1,TGCGCCACCCGACTAGCGGGAGATCCCACCTACGAGCAGTACTTC,CATRLAGDPTYEQYF
TRBJ1-2,TRBD1,.,TRBV5-1,TGCGCCAGCAGCTTAACAGGGGACCAAGTCTATGGCTACACCTTC,CASSLTGDQVYGYTF
TRBJ2-4,.,.,TRBV5-8,TGTGCCAGCAGCTTGGTGTTGGACCGCAACTTC,CASSLVLDRNF
TRBJ2-7,TRBD2,once,TRBV5-4,TGTGCCAGCAGCTTGCAAGCGGGGAGCTCCTACGAGCAGTACTTC,CASSLQAGSSYEQYF
TRBJ2-7,TRBD2,once,TRBV6-6,TGTGCCAGCAGCGCCGGGACTAGCGGTACCTACGAGCAGTACTTC,CASSAGTSGTYEQYF
TRBJ1-1,.,.,TRBV11-3,TGTGCCAGCGGTCGGGGAAACACTGAAGCTTTCTTT,CASGRGNTEAFF
TRBJ2-5,.,.,TRBV18,TGTGCCAGCTCACCATACGGGGCCGAGACCCAGTACTTC,CASSPYGAETQYF
TRBJ2-2,TRBD1,.,TRBV6-4,TGTGCCAGCAGTGAGACGACAGGGCCGAACACCGGGGAGCTGTTTTTT,CASSETTGPNTGELFF
TRBJ1-2,.,.,TRBV9,TGTGCCAGCAGTGGTTACCGGGCCAAATTTAACTATGGCTACACCTTC,CASSGYRAKFNYGYTF
TRBJ2-5,TRBD2,.,TRBV18,TGTGCCAGCTCACCACCGTTAGCGGGAGTGGCCGAGACCCAGTACTTC,CASSPPLAGVAETQYF
TRBJ2-7,.,.,TRBV7-2,TGTGCCAGCAGCTCGGACAGACCCGGGACCCTGGACGAGCAGTACTTC,CASSSDRPGTLDEQYF
TRBJ1-2,.,.,TRBV5-1,TGCGCCAGCAGCTTGGGGCTTGGGGGTGGCTACACCTTC,CASSLGLGGGYTF
TRBJ1-4,.,.,TRBV7-2,TGTGCCTCAAAACCGAGTGCAACTAATGAAAAACTGTTTTTT,CASKPSATNEKLFF
TRBJ2-1,TRBD2,.,TRBV3-1/TRBV3-2,TGTGCCAGCAGCCCATCCGGGACTAGCGGGAGGGCCGTGCAGTTCTTC,CASSPSGTSGRAVQFF
TRBJ2-7,TRBD1,.,TRBV20-1,TGCAGCGCGGACAGGGAGTACGAGCAGTACTTC,CSADREYEQYF
TRBJ2-1,.,.,TRBV20-1,TGCAGTGCTAGTACATCGACCCCCAGTGGGGAGCAGTTCTTC,CSASTSTPSGEQFF
TRBJ2-7,.,.,TRBV27,TGTGCCAGCAGTTTATCGATTGGGGGCTCCTACGAGCAGTACTTC,CASSLSIGGSYEQYF
TRBJ2-7,.,.,TRBV7-2,TGTGCCACCTCCTCCGTAGGAGCCTACGAGCAGTACTTC,CATSSVGAYEQYF
TRBJ1-6,.,.,TRBV18,TGTGCCAGCTCAGACGGAGTCGACCGGGGTTCACCCCTCCACTTT,CASSDGVDRGSPLHF
TRBJ2-5,TRBD1,.,TRBV6-4,TGTGCCAGCAGTTCGGGACAGGGCGGAGAGACCCAGTACTTC,CASSSGQGGETQYF
TRBJ1-1,TRBD1,.,TRBV30,TGTGCCTGGAGGCAGGGGGGTGAAGCTTTCTTT,CAWRQGGEAFF
TRBJ2-1,.,.,TRBV5-6,TGTGCCAGCAGCTTGTGGTTTCAGGGTGGGTACAATGAGCAGTTCTTC,CASSLWFQGGYNEQFF
TRBJ1-1,.,.,TRBV7-2,TGTGCCAGCAGCCTGCGGACGGAGAACACTGAAGCTTTCTTT,CASSLRTENTEAFF
TRBJ2-5,.,.,TRBV2,TGTGCCAGCAATCCGGGGATTCGAGAGACCCAGTACTTC,CASNPGIRETQYF
TRBJ2-5,.,.,TRBV5-1,TGCGCCAGCAACCCCGACAACCTAAGTCCGACCCAGTACTTC,CASNPDNLSPTQYF
TRBJ2-1,.,.,TRBV5-1,TGCGCCAGCAGCTTGGGCCAGGAGTACAATGAGCAGTTCTTC,CASSLGQEYNEQFF
TRBJ1-1,TRBD1,.,TRBV6-5,TGTGCCAGCAGGAAGGGACAGATGAACACTGAAGCTTTCTTT,CASRKGQMNTEAFF
TRBJ1-3,.,.,TRBV7-8,TGTGCCAGCAGCTTGGGACTTCACCACTCTGGAAACACCATATATTTT,CASSLGLHHSGNTIYF
TRBJ1-6,.,.,TRBV10-2,TGCGCCAGCAGTGAGGGAGATTCACCCCTCCACTTT,CASSEGDSPLHF
TRBJ1-1,TRBD1,.,TRBV2,TGTGCCAGCAGTCGAGAACAGGGGAGCGGCACTGAAGCTTTCTTT,CASSREQGSGTEAFF
TRBJ1-2,.,.,TRBV30,TGTGCCTGGAGTGTACTGGCAGGGACCTATGGCTACACCTTC,CAWSVLAGTYGYTF
TRBJ2-1,TRBD2,once,TRBV18,TGTGCCAGCTCACGGGACGGGACTAGCGGAATCAATGAGCAGTTCTTC,CASSRDGTSGINEQFF
TRBJ2-2,.,.,TRBV4-1,TGCGCCAGCAGCCGCAACACCGGGGAGCTGTTTTTT,CASSRNTGELFF
TRBJ2-7,TRBD2,.,TRBV28,TGTGCCAGCAGTTTAGGGGGAGGGGACTCGCCTTACGAGCAGTACTTC,CASSLGGGDSPYEQYF
TRBJ2-1,TRBD2,.,TRBV18,TGTGCCAGCTCGTCCCTAGCGGGAGGGTACAATGAGCAGTTCTTC,CASSSLAGGYNEQFF
TRBJ2-2,.,.,TRBV5-1,TGCGCCAGCAGCTTGGAGACAGGGAACACCGGGGAGCTGTTTTTT,CASSLETGNTGELFF